The source of this T cell receptor (beta chain) is a study of molecular identifiers for immune sequencing clone quantification. This clonotype was seen a handful of times. The antigen is not known. The germline gives CDR1 SGHKS, CDR2 YYEKEE (reference sequence). Trimming cost V 0 bases and J 1 base, with 10 bases left between them. This CDR3 has 15 residues. MiXCR was run by TCRdb on the PCR reads, yielding one entry per CDR3 protein. The repertoire holds some 320,000 distinct CDR3 sequences, around a fifth seen once, with 0.81% in the top ten. Findings of the study overall: Identical TCR molecules that share a barcode could lead to an underestimation of highly expanded clone sizes.

V and J are TRBV5-5 and TRBJ1-1, with no clear D. The specimen sequenced was naive CD8+ T cells from blood, with Jurkat cell RNA spiked in. Subset in this sample: FACS-sorted CD8+CD4-CCR7+CD45RA+ naive T cells. The TCR sequence derives from a human donor in good health. Some libraries in this study had Jurkat cell RNA spiked in. This chain's CDR3 is CASSLGSQKNTEAFF. The CDR3 coding sequence is TGTGCCAGCAGCTTGGGTTCGCAGAAGAACACTGAAGCTTTCTTT.